Reported below is one TCR beta chain. The antigen is unknown. The data are from a study of shared clonotypes between healthy human individuals. This CDR3 has 19 residues. After removal of 2 bases from V and 2 bases from J, the junction contained 13 bases not matched to a gene. Germline CDR1 and CDR2: MDHEN and SYDVKM. TCRdb's table, derived via immunoSEQ multiplex PCR, lists solely in-frame clones and lacks some. The data show 450,000 to 600,000 clones, 79% seen once. General study points: There were few donors, and this limited the genetic and exposure-history diversity represented.

What was sequenced was PBMCs. The origin of this receptor is a woman between 40 and 55 years old in good health. Some clones in this sample may be carry-over from other donors' samples. V usage is TRBV28 and J usage is TRBJ1-5; 9 nucleotides align to TRBD1. In DNA, the CDR3 is TGTGCCAGCAGTTTAGCTCGGGACAGGGAGAGAGCGGGCAATCAGCCCCAGCATTTT. Its protein is CASSLARDRERAGNQPQHF.